This is a list of T cell receptor beta chains from one sample in a study of T cell responses to AZD1222 COVID-19 vaccine. Method: immunoSEQ multiplex PCR; TCRdb's copy keeps in-frame clones and lacks some. The profile covers about 170,000 clones, with about 92% appearing a single time and 3.5% to 4.5% taken by the ten largest. The material sequenced was peripheral blood, taken on day 0 of AZD1222 vaccination. Receptors were obtained from an adult in good health. Each CDR3 is given with its conserved first and last residue. The D gene is left open where the match is weak. Not all rows give a size; the values are once, few, many and, for expanded clones, a class.

-,TRBJ2-7,-,TRBV19,CASSIGGVGGEQYF,TGTGCCAGTAGTATTGGAGGGGTGGGCGGGGAGCAGTACTTC
-,TRBJ1-3,-,TRBV6-5,CASSYSWGDGNTIYF,TGTGCCAGCAGTTACTCGTGGGGGGATGGAAACACCATATATTTT
TRBD2,TRBJ2-7,-,TRBV4-1,CASSQERLAGPSSYEQYF,TGCGCCAGCAGCCAAGAGAGGCTAGCGGGGCCTAGCTCCTACGAGCAGTACTTC
TRBD1,TRBJ2-7,-,TRBV7-6,CASSSGTGGREQYF,TGTGCCAGCAGCTCCGGGACAGGGGGTCGCGAGCAGTACTTC
-,TRBJ2-7,-,TRBV6-6,CASSYETDEQYF,TGTGCCAGCAGTTACGAAACGGACGAGCAGTACTTC
-,TRBJ2-2,once,TRBV6-6,CASRPDRRLPGELFF,TGTGCCAGCAGGCCCGACCGAAGATTGCCCGGGGAGCTGTTTTTT
-,TRBJ2-7,-,TRBV7-9,CASSPGGPYEQYF,TGTGCCAGCAGCCCCGGAGGGCCGTACGAGCAGTACTTC
-,TRBJ1-1,-,TRBV2,CASSKLETNTEAFF,TGTGCCAGCAGTAAATTGGAGACGAACACTGAAGCTTTCTTT
-,TRBJ1-1,-,TRBV6-5,CASSHQRWGTEAFF,TGTGCCAGCAGCCACCAAAGATGGGGCACTGAAGCTTTCTTT
-,TRBJ1-6,-,TRBV3-1/TRBV3-2,CASSQGFDSPLHF,TGTGCCAGCAGCCAAGGCTTCGATTCACCCCTCCACTTT
-,TRBJ2-1,-,TRBV7-9,CAGAITRDEQFF,TGTGCTGGGGCCATCACCAGGGATGAGCAGTTCTTC
-,TRBJ1-6,-,TRBV5-4,CASSPDSSYNSPLHF,TGTGCCAGCAGCCCGGATAGCTCCTATAATTCACCCCTCCACTTT
-,TRBJ2-1,-,TRBV7-9,CASSLRLLYNEQFF,TGTGCCAGCAGCTTGCGACTACTATACAATGAGCAGTTCTTC
-,TRBJ1-2,-,TRBV6-4,CASRNSGGYTF,TGTGCCAGCAGGAACTCTGGTGGCTACACCTTC
-,TRBJ1-1,-,TRBV4-1,CASSQAGAGNTEAFF,TGCGCCAGCAGCCAGGCCGGGGCGGGAAACACTGAAGCTTTCTTT
-,TRBJ1-4,-,TRBV4-2,CASSQDTSTNEKLFF,TGTGCCAGCAGCCAAGATACATCAACTAATGAAAAACTGTTTTTT
-,TRBJ1-5,-,TRBV5-6,CASSPGGHQPQHF,TGTGCCAGCAGCCCCGGGGGGCATCAGCCCCAGCATTTT
-,TRBJ1-5,-,TRBV5-4,CASSLGGEQPQHF,TGTGCCAGCAGCTTGGGGGGAGAACAGCCCCAGCATTTT
-,TRBJ1-2,-,TRBV28,CASSSQGAANYGYTF,TGTGCCAGCAGCTCACAGGGCGCAGCTAACTATGGCTACACCTTC
-,TRBJ2-7,-,TRBV7-9,CASTPGLTNYEQYF,TGTGCCAGCACCCCGGGACTCACGAACTACGAGCAGTACTTC
-,TRBJ2-2,-,TRBV12-3/TRBV12-4,CADSWGNTGELFF,TGTGCCGATTCCTGGGGAAACACCGGGGAGCTGTTTTTT
TRBD1,TRBJ1-5,-,TRBV12-3/TRBV12-4,CASRADRGEPQHF,TGTGCCAGCAGAGCGGACAGGGGAGAGCCCCAGCATTTT
-,TRBJ1-5,-,TRBV5-5,CASSDYSNQPQHF,TGTGCCAGCAGCGACTATAGCAATCAGCCCCAGCATTTT
-,TRBJ1-4,once,TRBV19,CASSEGTPSELFF,TGTGCCAGTAGTGAGGGGACCCCCAGTGAACTGTTTTTT
TRBD1,TRBJ1-2,-,TRBV25-1,CASSFDREGGYTF,TGTGCCAGCAGTTTCGACAGGGAGGGAGGCTACACCTTC
-,TRBJ1-3,-,TRBV18,CASSPTTASGNTIYF,TGTGCCAGCTCACCTACGACAGCTTCTGGAAACACCATATATTTT
-,TRBJ2-2,-,TRBV18,CASSPGTPANTGELFF,TGTGCCAGCTCACCAGGGACCCCGGCGAACACCGGGGAGCTGTTTTTT
TRBD2,TRBJ2-5,-,TRBV28,CASTPPSGIGETQYF,TGTGCCAGCACCCCCCCTAGCGGGATCGGAGAGACCCAGTACTTC
TRBD1,TRBJ2-7,-,TRBV19,CASSARRNQGAKEQYF,TGTGCCAGTAGTGCTAGGAGGAATCAGGGGGCTAAGGAGCAGTACTTC
-,TRBJ1-1,-,TRBV20-1,CSAAGNTEAFF,TGCAGCGCGGCCGGGAACACTGAAGCTTTCTTT
-,TRBJ1-2,-,TRBV6-5,CASSTGIGYTF,TGTGCCAGCAGTACAGGGATTGGCTACACCTTC
TRBD1,TRBJ1-1,-,TRBV27,CASSLRGRPNTEAFF,TGTGCCAGCAGTTTAAGGGGGCGTCCTAACACTGAAGCTTTCTTT
-,TRBJ1-5,-,TRBV4-2,CASSQVQGGDQPQHF,TGTGCCAGCAGCCAAGTTCAGGGTGGGGATCAGCCCCAGCATTTT
-,TRBJ2-7,-,TRBV9,CASSANNKGEQYF,TGTGCCAGCAGCGCGAATAACAAAGGCGAGCAGTACTTC
-,TRBJ1-2,-,TRBV7-8,CASSLIRRGVSNYGYTF,TGTGCCAGCAGCTTAATCCGTAGGGGGGTGTCTAACTATGGCTACACCTTC
-,TRBJ1-6,-,TRBV19,CASGFSSYNSPLHF,TGTGCCAGCGGGTTCAGCTCCTATAATTCACCCCTCCACTTT
TRBD2,TRBJ2-2,-,TRBV3-1/TRBV3-2,CASMGPTSGDLDTGELFF,TGTGCCAGCATGGGCCCGACTAGCGGGGACCTAGACACCGGGGAGCTGTTTTTT
-,TRBJ1-5,-,TRBV13,CASSPSKQSPQPQHF,TGTGCCAGCAGCCCCTCGAAACAGTCCCCGCAGCCCCAGCATTTT
-,TRBJ1-6,-,TRBV3-1/TRBV3-2,CASSQDTVAPRPLHF,TGTGCCAGCAGCCAAGATACGGTAGCCCCCAGGCCCCTCCACTTT
-,TRBJ1-2,-,TRBV10-1,CASSEEGIGFSGYTF,TGCGCCAGCAGTGAGGAGGGAATCGGGTTCAGTGGCTACACCTTC
TRBD2,TRBJ2-3,few,TRBV13,CASSSRWTSSTDTQYF,TGTGCCAGCAGCTCACGCTGGACTAGCTCCACAGATACGCAGTATTTT
TRBD1,TRBJ1-1,-,TRBV10-2,CASRPDREAEAFF,TGCGCCAGTAGACCTGACAGGGAAGCCGAAGCTTTCTTT
-,TRBJ1-3,-,TRBV5-4,CASSPGAGNTIYF,TGTGCCAGCAGCCCTGGGGCTGGAAACACCATATATTTT
-,TRBJ2-7,once,TRBV10-1,CASSGVEYEQYF,TGCGCCAGCAGTGGTGTGGAATACGAGCAGTACTTC
-,TRBJ2-7,-,TRBV6-5,CASSYSHEQYF,TGTGCCAGCAGTTACTCGCACGAGCAGTACTTC
-,TRBJ2-3,-,TRBV5-1,CASSLIEGRTDTQYF,TGCGCCAGCAGCCTTATTGAAGGGAGGACAGATACGCAGTATTTT
-,TRBJ1-2,-,TRBV5-6,CASSLGSRHKDYGYTF,TGTGCCAGCAGCTTAGGGAGCAGACACAAGGACTATGGCTACACCTTC
-,TRBJ1-5,-,TRBV19,CASSQIVGQPQHF,TGTGCCAGTAGTCAGATAGTGGGTCAGCCCCAGCATTTT
TRBD1,TRBJ1-1,-,TRBV27,CASSSRTGTVNTEAFF,TGTGCCAGCAGTTCGAGGACAGGGACCGTGAACACTGAAGCTTTCTTT
-,TRBJ1-5,-,TRBV11-2,CASSLAGHQPQHF,TGTGCCAGCAGCTTAGCAGGGCATCAGCCCCAGCATTTT
-,TRBJ1-1,once,TRBV2,CASSEFKGTFTEAFF,TGTGCCAGCAGTGAATTTAAGGGGACGTTCACTGAAGCTTTCTTT